What follows are 32 T cell receptor beta chains derived from one specimen sequenced in a study of spatial heterogeneity in lung cancer. From the 5' RACE reads, TCRdb called clonotypes with MiXCR, one entry per CDR3 protein. Among several thousand distinct CDR3 sequences listed, 4% to 6% were seen once. The study's findings and limits: Mutation tallies in tumors tracked expanded intratumoral alpha and beta TCR counts.

Their cognate antigens are unknown. Time point in this sample: sample taken at primary tumor resection. The starting material was lung tumor tissue, obtained at surgery. The source is a male donor with early-stage non-small cell lung cancer.

By sample share, this clonotype is medium-sized (0.01 to 0.1%). In a library made to pick up alpha chains, this beta chain is a stray read with a size that means little. CDR3 sequence reads: CATSGTASTGELFF. CDR3 nucleotide sequence: TGTGCCACCAGTGGGACAGCTTCCACCGGGGAGCTGTTTTTT. This sequence joins TRBV24-1 and TRBJ2-2; a weak D match, TRBD1 (6 bases). The V end was cut by 5 bases, the J end by 4 bases, with 10 bases between. This CDR3 is built from 14 residues. CDR1 and CDR2 (germline): KGHDR, SFDVKD.

This clonotype has a count of ten or more. Within a library made for alpha chains, this beta chain is off target, and its count is uninformative. The genes are TRBV12-3 or TRBV12-4 and TRBJ2-7; a possible D gene is TRBD1 (6 bases). The V gene lost 6 bases and the J gene lost 1 base, with 13 bases spanning the gap. This CDR3 has 14 amino acids. DNA for the CDR3: TGTGCCAGCAGCACCCCCGACAGGTCCTACGAGCAGTACTTC. Its protein is CASSTPDRSYEQYF.

The table lists this clonotype with many counts. This beta chain came through as a stray read in a library set up for alpha chains, and its size says little. The rearrangement links TRBV20-1 to TRBJ2-2; tentative D call: TRBD1 (7 bases). Trimming pared 6 bases from V and 0 bases from J, leaving 17 bases between. Germline CDR1 is DFQATT and CDR2 is SNEGSKA (reference sequence). The CDR3 sequence is 16 residues long. The CDR3 DNA follows: TGCAGTGCCCCGCAGGGCGGGACAGCGAACACCGGGGAGCTGTTTTTT. It translates to CSAPQGGTANTGELFF.

This clonotype is judged large. The library was prepared for alpha chains; this beta chain is a stray read, so its frequency means little. The chain joins TRBV12-3 or TRBV12-4 to TRBJ1-5; unclear D gene. The CDR3 is made up of 12 amino acids. V lost 3 bases, J lost 6 bases, and 6 bases lay in between. CDR3 in amino acids: CASSFAGQPQHF. CDR3 in DNA: TGTGCCAGCAGTTTCGCCGGTCAGCCCCAGCATTTT.

Sample share makes this clonotype medium-sized. Because this beta chain is a stray read in a library intended to capture alpha chains, its abundance should not be given much weight. The CDR3 DNA sequence: TGCAGTGCTGAAAACATTCCCGGACAGGGCGGCACAGATACGCAGTATTTT. Its protein is CSAENIPGQGGTDTQYF. The J gene is TRBJ2-3, the V gene TRBV20-1; 8 bases fit TRBD1. Germline-derived CDR1 and CDR2 are DFQATT and SNEGSKA (reference sequence). Unmatched junction bases numbered 14, after V lost 5 bases and J lost 1 base. The CDR3 consists of 17 residues.

In its sample, this clonotype was seen many times. For a library built for alpha chains, this beta chain is a stray read; little rests on its size. The gene calls are TRBV12-3 or TRBV12-4 and TRBJ1-6; D remains unclear. V gave up 5 bases and J gave up 7 bases, with 9 bases separating them. This CDR3 spans 13 amino acids. The CDR3 loop reads CASSRTENSPLHF. The CDR3 bases are TGTGCCAGCAGTCGGACGGAAAATTCACCCCTCCACTTT.

This clonotype showed up many times. This beta chain is a stray read from a library made for alpha chains; its abundance is not meaningful. The CDR3 reads CATSSREETQYF. CDR3 bases: TGTGCCACCAGTTCCAGGGAAGAGACCCAGTACTTC. The chain couples TRBV24-1 to TRBJ2-5; weak D call: TRBD1 (5 bases). V shed 6 bases and J shed 3 bases, with 7 bases lying between them. The CDR3 totals 12 residues. The germline gives CDR1 KGHDR, CDR2 SFDVKD.

To note about this clonotype: This beta chain turned up in a library designed for alpha chains; as an off-target read, its abundance says little. V gene TRBV11-2 combines with J gene TRBJ2-5; 7 bases fit TRBD2. Looked up from germline, CDR1 is SGHAT and CDR2 is FQNNGV. The CDR3 contains 13 residues. J was trimmed by 4 bases and V by 5 bases; bases with no gene match: 4. CDR3 nucleotides: TGTGCCAGCAGCACGGGGGGACGAGAGACCCAGTACTTC. Protein sequence: CASSTGGRETQYF. Variable domain in full (rest from reference TRBV11-2 and TRBJ2-5): EAGVAQSPRYKIIEKRQSVAFWCNPISGHATLYWYQQILGQGPKLLIQFQNNGVVDDSQLPKDRFSAERLKGVDSTLKIQPAKLEDSAVYLCASSTGGRETQYFGPGTRLLVL.

This clonotype has ten or more counts. This beta chain is an unintended read in a library built for alpha chains; its size means little. J is TRBJ2-7 and V is TRBV4-1; the match to TRBD2 covers 7 bases. The CDR3 has 14 amino acids. With V trimmed by 4 bases and J by 2 bases, 5 bases remained unmatched. Looked up from germline, CDR1 is MGHRA and CDR2 is YSYEKL. Here the CDR3 reads CASSPSGGTYEQYF. The CDR3 region has the DNA TGCGCCAGCAGCCCGTCGGGGGGAACCTACGAGCAGTACTTC.

This clonotype was recorded at least ten times. This beta chain was picked up by a library intended for alpha chains and is off target, so its count carries little meaning. The chain combines TRBV12-3 or TRBV12-4 with TRBJ1-2, with 7 nucleotides matching TRBD1. The junction had 11 bases not matched to a gene; V was cut back by 6 bases and J by 4 bases. This CDR3 comprises 15 residues. CDR3 protein: CASRKQGYSGYGYTF. Here the CDR3 DNA reads TGTGCCAGCAGGAAACAGGGGTATAGTGGCTATGGCTACACCTTC.

The sample holds many counts of this clonotype. This beta chain came through as a stray read in a library set up for alpha chains, and its size says little. CDR3 bases: TGTGCCAGCAGCTTCGGTACAGGGGGTGATCAGCCCCAGCATTTT. It specifies CASSFGTGGDQPQHF. V usage is TRBV5-4 and J usage is TRBJ1-5; 8 bases agree with TRBD1. The V gene end was trimmed by 2 bases and the J gene end by 5 bases; junction bases not matched to a gene: 6. CDR3 length: 15 residues. Germline V lookup: CDR1 SGHNT, CDR2 YYREEE (reference sequence).

This clonotype was detected ten times or more. A library prepared for alpha chains yielded this beta chain as an off-target read; its size is of little meaning. This chain links TRBV6-1 with TRBJ1-6; tentative D call: TRBD1 (5 bases). V was cut by 4 bases and J by 13 bases, with 17 bases left in between. The CDR3 runs 14 residues. Germline V gene lookup returns CDR1 MNHNS and CDR2 SASEGT. The CDR3 DNA reads TGTGCCAGCAGTGGCGGGACTGCAAAAGGCCCCCTCCACTTT. It codes for CASSGGTAKGPLHF.

Many counts were recorded for this clonotype. This beta chain is a stray sequence in a library constructed for alpha chains; its clone size is not meaningful. V usage is TRBV7-2 and J usage is TRBJ1-2, with 7 nucleotides matching TRBD1. This CDR3 is 13 amino acids long. The V gene's germline CDR1 is SGHTA and CDR2 FQGNSA. V dropped 0 bases and J dropped 8; count of bases not matched to a gene: 3. In DNA, the CDR3 is TGTGCCAGCAGCTTAGCAGTAGGGGGCGGCTACACCTTC. It codes for CASSLAVGGGYTF.

In its sample, this clonotype ranks as medium-sized (0.01 to 0.1%). This beta chain is a stray sequence in a library constructed for alpha chains; its clone size is not meaningful. The gene calls are TRBV20-1 and TRBJ1-2; 9 bases fit TRBD1. This CDR3 has 14 amino acids. Trimming removed 7 bases from V and 4 bases from J; junction bases left unmatched: 10. CDR1 is DFQATT, CDR2 SNEGSKA, per germline (reference sequence). CDR3 bases: TGCAGTGTTAAGGGACAGGGAGAACGCTATGGCTACACCTTC. Amino acids: CSVKGQGERYGYTF.

This clonotype was observed at least ten times. This beta chain turned up in a library designed for alpha chains; as an off-target read, its abundance says little. V gene TRBV20-1 combines with J gene TRBJ2-7; 8 bases align to TRBD1. CDR3 length: 13 residues. The germline gives CDR1 DFQATT, CDR2 SNEGSKA (reference sequence). J lost 7 bases, V lost 3 bases, and 8 bases had no gene match. The CDR3 protein is CSASAGGAGEQYF. The CDR3 nucleotides are TGCAGTGCTAGCGCAGGGGGCGCGGGAGAGCAGTACTTC.

Remarks on this clonotype: This beta chain was picked up by a library intended for alpha chains and is off target, so its count carries little meaning. The chain couples TRBV12-3 or TRBV12-4 to TRBJ2-1, with 8 bases lining up with TRBD2. The CDR3 length is 13 residues. V was pared by 1 base and J by 9 bases, with 2 bases of the junction left unmatched. The CDR3 spells CASSLVGTSEQFF. The CDR3 DNA is TGTGCCAGCAGTTTAGTCGGGACTAGTGAGCAGTTCTTC.

This clonotype is medium-sized. The library was prepared for alpha chains; this beta chain is a stray read, so its frequency means little. This rearrangement joins TRBV6-2 or TRBV6-3 to TRBJ1-1; 7 bases are a match to TRBD1. The V gene end was trimmed by 5 bases and the J gene end by 2 bases; junction bases not matched to a gene: 8. Looked up from germline, CDR1 is MNHEY and CDR2 is SVGEGT. CDR3 size: 15 residues. This chain's CDR3 is CASSAKQGYNTEAFF. The CDR3 DNA sequence: TGTGCCAGCAGTGCCAAACAGGGGTATAACACTGAAGCTTTCTTT.

This clonotype is classed as medium-sized. Found in a library prepared for alpha chains, this beta chain is an off-target read, and its abundance has little meaning. This sequence joins TRBV21-1 and TRBJ2-4. TRBV21-1 is shown as a pseudogene. CDR3 size: 10 residues. As DNA, the CDR3 is TGTGCCAGCCTAGACGACATTCAGTACTTC. Its protein product is CASLDDIQYF.

This clonotype was counted at least ten times. The library was prepared for alpha chains; this beta chain is a stray read, so its frequency means little. The chain joins TRBV5-1 to TRBJ1-6; D unclear. Looked up from germline, CDR1 is SGHRS and CDR2 is YFSETQ. The V end was cut by 0 bases, the J end by 8 bases, with 6 bases between. The length of the CDR3 is 13 residues. The CDR3 sequence: CASSLGMDSPLHF. As DNA, the CDR3 is TGCGCCAGCAGCTTGGGGATGGATTCACCCCTCCACTTT.

This clonotype is labeled medium-sized. Since it is a stray read in a library aimed at alpha chains, this beta chain has a size that is not meaningful. This sequence joins TRBV6-5 and TRBJ2-1, with 8 bases lining up with TRBD1. The CDR3 is made up of 15 amino acids. Trimming at V came to 2 bases and at J to 6 bases, leaving 6 bases not matched to a gene. Per germline, CDR1 MNHEY and CDR2 SVGAGI. CDR3 DNA: TGTGCCAGCAGTTACAAACAGGGGGACCCCAATGAGCAGTTCTTC. Translated, it gives CASSYKQGDPNEQFF.

This clonotype was observed at least ten times. This beta chain is a stray sequence in a library constructed for alpha chains; its clone size is not meaningful. This rearrangement joins TRBV5-1 to TRBJ2-3; D gene ambiguous. The CDR3 consists of 15 residues. V lost 4 bases, J lost 6 bases, and 18 bases lay in between. CDR1 and CDR2 from the germline V gene are SGHRS and YFSETQ. The CDR3 DNA follows: TGCGCCAGCAGCCTCCCCCGGCCCTCTCACGATACGCAGTATTTT. Protein product: CASSLPRPSHDTQYF.

Sample share makes this clonotype medium-sized. With the library built for alpha chains, this beta chain is off target and its frequency is not meaningful. This chain links TRBV4-1 with TRBJ1-6, with D possibly being TRBD1 (5 bases). Germline CDR1 is MGHRA and CDR2 is YSYEKL. Trimming took off 0 bases at V and 10 bases at J, with 10 bases between the two ends. The CDR3 covers 14 residues. CDR3 residues: CASSQDKGRSPLHF. The CDR3 region has the DNA TGCGCCAGCAGCCAAGACAAGGGGAGGTCACCCCTCCACTTT.

This clonotype was recorded many times. As an off-target read in a library built for alpha chains, this beta chain has a frequency of little significance. V gene TRBV5-4 combines with J gene TRBJ2-2; D uncertain. The V gene's germline CDR1 is SGHNT and CDR2 YYREEE (reference sequence). V lost 3 bases to trimming and J lost 5 bases, with 5 bases between them. The CDR3 covers 12 residues. DNA of the CDR3: TGTGCCAGCAGCTGGAGTACCGGGGAGCTGTTTTTT. This sequence encodes CASSWSTGELFF. Combining the CDR3 with reference TRBV5-4 and TRBJ2-2 gives the whole variable domain ETGVTQSPTHLIKTRGQQVTLRCSSQSGHNTVSWYQQALGQGPQFIFQYYREEENGRGNFPPRFSGLQFPNYSSELNVNALELDDSALYLCASSWSTGELFFGEGSRLTVL.

Of note for this clonotype: The library was built for alpha chains, so this beta chain is an off-target read and its size means little. This chain uses TRBV6-2 or TRBV6-3 with TRBJ2-2; no clear D gene. Germline V gene sequence: CDR1 MNHEY, CDR2 SVGEGT. This CDR3 is 14 amino acids long. Trimming pared 5 bases from V and 5 bases from J, leaving 12 bases between. CDR3 bases: TGTGCCAGCAGTCTACAAAGGTTGACCGGGGAGCTGTTTTTT. Translating gives CASSLQRLTGELFF.

This clonotype was found many times. This is likely a read error, given that the CDR3 carries no conserved phenylalanine or tryptophan at its end. The DNA is omitted, as the CDR3 cannot be located on it reliably, and the CDR3 follows TCRdb's listing. This beta chain turned up in a library designed for alpha chains; as an off-target read, its abundance says little. The chain carries TRBV7-9 and TRBJ2-7; the table gives TRBD2 as D, unverified against the DNA. The CDR3 has 14 residues if both end residues are counted. CDR1 is SEHNR, CDR2 FQNEAQ, per germline (reference sequence). CDR3: CASSLVDLASGRLY.

This clonotype rates as medium-sized. This beta chain appears as a stray read in a library generated for alpha chains; its size is not informative. The chain couples TRBV29-1 to TRBJ1-2; D gene ambiguous. Trimming removed 3 bases at V and 2 bases at J, with 10 bases between. The CDR3 spans 13 residues. Germline CDR1 and CDR2: SQVTM and ANQGSEA. As DNA, the CDR3 is TGCAGCGTTGACGGGCGCATGAACTATGGCTACACCTTC. It translates to CSVDGRMNYGYTF.

By share, this clonotype ranks as medium-sized (0.01 to 0.1%). For a library built for alpha chains, this beta chain is a stray read; little rests on its size. This chain joins TRBV7-3 and TRBJ2-3; 11 bases are a match to TRBD2. V shed 0 bases, J shed 0 bases, and the junction held 8 bases outside the gene matches. CDR1 is SGHTA, CDR2 FQGTGA, per germline. The CDR3 is 19 residues long. The CDR3 nucleotides read TGTGCCAGCAGCTTAACAGTACTAGCGGGAGTTTATAGCACAGATACGCAGTATTTT. This encodes CASSLTVLAGVYSTDTQYF.

This clonotype was seen many times. This beta chain is an unintended read in a library built for alpha chains; its size means little. The J gene is TRBJ1-1, the V gene TRBV5-1; no clear D. V was trimmed by 4 bases and J by 5 bases, leaving 12 bases between them. Germline lookup yields CDR1 SGHRS and CDR2 YFSETQ. This CDR3 has 13 amino acids. CDR3 nucleotides: TGCGCCAGCAGCGGAAGCGCGGGGACTGAAGCTTTCTTT. Translating it yields CASSGSAGTEAFF.

By frequency in the sample, this clonotype is medium-sized. With the library built for alpha chains, this beta chain is off target and its frequency is not meaningful. The chain has TRBV6-5 and TRBJ1-2; no clear D gene. The CDR3 is 13 residues long. Germline V gene lookup returns CDR1 MNHEY and CDR2 SVGAGI. V lost 2 bases and J lost 0, with 4 bases in between. The CDR3 DNA is TGTGCCAGCAGTTACAGGCCTAACTATGGCTACACCTTC. Its translation is CASSYRPNYGYTF.

This clonotype is medium-sized by share. The library was built for alpha chains, so this beta chain is an off-target read and its size means little. The chain couples TRBV15 to TRBJ2-2; 10 nucleotides align to TRBD2. The CDR3 is made up of 16 amino acids. CDR1 is LNHNV and CDR2 is YYDKDF in the germline V gene (reference sequence). With V trimmed by 1 base and J by 2 bases, 1 base remained unmatched. DNA for the CDR3: TGTGCCACCAGCAGAGCTAGCGGGGGTAACACCGGGGAGCTGTTTTTT. Translation gives CATSRASGGNTGELFF.

This clonotype was found a few times. This beta chain came through as a stray read in a library set up for alpha chains, and its size says little. This sequence joins TRBV29-1 and TRBJ1-1, with 7 bases lining up with TRBD1. This CDR3 is 13 amino acids long. CDR1 and CDR2 (germline): SQVTM, ANQGSEA. V trimming: 7 bases; J trimming: 5 bases; junction bases outside the gene matches: 10. The CDR3 spells CSAGQETRTEAFF. For the CDR3, the DNA is TGCAGCGCAGGACAGGAGACAAGGACTGAAGCTTTCTTT.

This clonotype was counted at least ten times. This beta chain was picked up by a library intended for alpha chains and is off target, so its count carries little meaning. The chain combines TRBV5-1 with TRBJ2-5; D is tentatively TRBD1 or TRBD2 (5 bases each). V gave up 1 base and J gave up 1 base, with 14 bases separating them. Germline assignment: CDR1 SGHRS and CDR2 YFSETQ. The CDR3 contains 16 residues. CDR3 sequence: CASSLRGVLTQETQYF. The CDR3 region has the DNA TGCGCCAGCAGCTTGCGGGGCGTTTTAACCCAAGAGACCCAGTACTTC.